The clone carrying this T cell receptor beta chain was recorded once. This CDR3 spans 14 amino acids. Germline CDR1 reads SGHVS; CDR2 reads FQNEAQ. The V gene lost 3 bases and the J gene lost 9 bases, with 17 bases spanning the gap. The sample originates from a study of blood T cell repertoires in COVID-19. Study details: Acute and convalescent COVID-19 samples came from the United States, Italy and Spain. In each case, the material was cDNA or gDNA derived from T cells, B-cell-depleted T cells, or PBMCs.

Methods used by the authors: Estimation of nucleated cell counts was performed using reference gene primer amplification. Only in-frame clones appear in the TCRdb table, and some are missing; sequencing was by immunoSEQ multiplex PCR. V and J calls and clone size follow that table, whereas D and trimming were derived from the DNA. The table includes approximately 400,000 clones, around 88% detected once. J is TRBJ1-1 and V is TRBV7-8; D is perhaps TRBD1 (5 bases). This clonotype was sampled from a woman aged 50 to 65 with COVID-19, enrolled during active disease. Input material: peripheral blood. CDR3 loop: CASSFSSAGIQAFF. The CDR3 nucleotides are TGTGCCAGCAGCTTTTCGTCCGCAGGGATCCAAGCTTTCTTT.